This T cell receptor (beta chain) was recorded in a study of CD8 T cells in ankylosing spondylitis. To note about this clonotype: Its target is unknown.

TCRdb reanalysed the 5' RACE reads using MiXCR and keeps one entry per CDR3 protein. The repertoire holds some 150,000 distinct CDR3 sequences, with roughly 10% as singletons. Whole-study results and caveats: About 8 highly homologous variants made up a TCR beta motif, and this motif appeared characteristic of ankylosing spondylitis blood.

The specimen sequenced was blood, either unsorted or a sorted T cell fraction (not recorded which). This receptor was obtained from a female donor with ankylosing spondylitis or in good health (not recorded which).

CDR3 residues: CASSLGAGADLYQETQYF. CDR3 bases: TGCGCCAGCAGCTTGGGGGCAGGGGCGGACTTATACCAAGAGACCCAGTACTTC. This sequence joins TRBV5-1 and TRBJ2-5; possible D gene TRBD1, 6 bases. CDR3 length equals 18 residues. Trimming cost V 0 bases and J 0 bases, with 18 bases left between them. Looked up from germline, CDR1 is SGHRS and CDR2 is YFSETQ.